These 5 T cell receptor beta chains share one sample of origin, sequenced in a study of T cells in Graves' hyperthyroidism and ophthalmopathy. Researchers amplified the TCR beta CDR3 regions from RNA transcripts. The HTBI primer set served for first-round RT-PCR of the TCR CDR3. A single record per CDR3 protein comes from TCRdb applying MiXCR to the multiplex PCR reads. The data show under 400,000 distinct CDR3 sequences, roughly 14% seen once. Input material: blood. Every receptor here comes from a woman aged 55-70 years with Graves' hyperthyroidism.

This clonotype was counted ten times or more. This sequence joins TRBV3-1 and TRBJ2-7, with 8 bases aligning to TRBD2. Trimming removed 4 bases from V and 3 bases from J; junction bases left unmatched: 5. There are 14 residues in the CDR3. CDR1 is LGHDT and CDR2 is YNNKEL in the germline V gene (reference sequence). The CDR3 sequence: CASSPTGTSYEQYF. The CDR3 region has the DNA TGTGCCAGCAGCCCCACGGGGACTAGCTACGAGCAGTACTTC.

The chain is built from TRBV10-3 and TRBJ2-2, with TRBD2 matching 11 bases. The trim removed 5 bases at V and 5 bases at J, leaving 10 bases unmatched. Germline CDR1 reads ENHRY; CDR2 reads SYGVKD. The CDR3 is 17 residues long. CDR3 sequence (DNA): TGTGCCATCAGTTCAACTAGCGGGAGTGGGAGGACCGGGGAGCTGTTTTTT. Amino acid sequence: CAISSTSGSGRTGELFF.

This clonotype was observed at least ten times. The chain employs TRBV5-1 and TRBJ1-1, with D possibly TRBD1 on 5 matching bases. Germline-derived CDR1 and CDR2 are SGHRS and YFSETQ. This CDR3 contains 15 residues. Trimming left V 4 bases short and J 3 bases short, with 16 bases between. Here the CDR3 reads CASSPGTPVDTEAFF. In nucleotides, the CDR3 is TGCGCCAGCAGCCCAGGGACGCCAGTGGACACTGAAGCTTTCTTT.

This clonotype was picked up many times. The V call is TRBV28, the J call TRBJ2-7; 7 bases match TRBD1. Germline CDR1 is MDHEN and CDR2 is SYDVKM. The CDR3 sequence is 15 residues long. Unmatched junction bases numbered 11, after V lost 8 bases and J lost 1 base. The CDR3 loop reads CASRRGGGESYEQYF. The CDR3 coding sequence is TGTGCCAGCCGGAGAGGGGGCGGCGAATCCTACGAGCAGTACTTC.

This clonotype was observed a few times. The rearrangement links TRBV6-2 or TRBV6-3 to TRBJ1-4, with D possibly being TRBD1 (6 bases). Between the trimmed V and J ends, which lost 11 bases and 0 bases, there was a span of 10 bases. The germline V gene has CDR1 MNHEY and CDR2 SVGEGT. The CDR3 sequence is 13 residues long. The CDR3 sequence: CASQGATNEKLFF. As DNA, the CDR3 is TGTGCCTCACAGGGCGCAACTAATGAAAAACTGTTTTTT.